This T cell receptor beta chain appears in the sequencing data of a study of T cell repertoires in cytomegalovirus infection. As for the study in general: Evidence of both CMV infection and a matching HLA type came from public TCR beta signatures. Findings and limits, study-wide: CMV-specific TCR beta clonotypes restricted by HLA-C were the ones dominating the ex vivo response. Identification of carriers of CMV plus the relevant HLA was achieved through cumulative public TCR beta family frequency.

V lost 1 base to trimming and J lost 2 bases, with 8 bases between them. The CDR3 is 14 residues long. Germline CDR1 and CDR2: MGHRA and YSYEKL. In TCRdb, the reads were re-called with MiXCR into one record per CDR3 protein. The data show 40,000 to 60,000 distinct CDR3 sequences, with about a fifth seen just once and about 87% held by the top ten. Turning to this clonotype: Its specificity is unknown.

Sequenced material: CD8+ T cells from cultured PBMCs, taken from culture after CMV antigen stimulation. This receptor was obtained from a human donor in good health (CMV status not recorded). Some clones in this sample may be carry-over from other donors' samples. The rearrangement links TRBV4-1 to TRBJ1-1; D is possibly TRBD1 (5 bases). CDR3 sequence reads: CASSQGGGNTEAFF. The CDR3 DNA reads as TGCGCCAGCAGCCAAGGGGGGGGAAACACTGAAGCTTTCTTT.